The 22 T cell receptor beta chains presented below share a single source sample, sequenced in a study of cytomegalovirus exposure and HLA in healthy donors. 60 Vbeta and 13 Jbeta primers were used in PCR. This table comes from immunoSEQ multiplex PCR, and its TCRdb copy is limited to in-frame clones, with some not included. The sample lists about 140,000 clones, approximately 80% occurring once. Material: PBMCs. These TCRs come from a man in his fifties in good health and CMV-seronegative.

The sample holds a few counts of this clone. Here the CDR3 reads CASHRSGQGGKAFF. The CDR3 DNA is TGTGCCAGCCATAGGAGTGGACAAGGAGGGAAAGCTTTCTTT. V usage is TRBV25-1 and J usage is TRBJ1-1; the D gene is possibly TRBD1 (5 bases). Germline V CDR1 and CDR2: MGHDK, SYGVNS. Trimming cost V 8 bases and J 9 bases, with 22 bases left between them. CDR3 length: 14 residues.

This clone was found once. The chain links TRBV7-2 to TRBJ2-4; possible D gene TRBD1, 6 bases. The CDR3 runs to 15 residues. Germline V gene lookup returns CDR1 SGHTA and CDR2 FQGNSA. The germline V and J ends were trimmed by 3 bases and 3 bases, with 12 bases remaining between them. CDR3 in DNA: TGTGCCAGCAGCTTTGGGGGCTGGGGCAAAAACATTCAGTACTTC. As protein: CASSFGGWGKNIQYF.

V gene TRBV2 combines with J gene TRBJ2-5; 9 bases agree with TRBD2. This CDR3 has 16 amino acids. Germline values: CDR1 SNHLY, CDR2 FYNNEI. Trimming cost V 5 bases and J 3 bases; bases outside gene matches: 10. The CDR3 region is CASSLAGGRGEETQYF. CDR3 coding DNA: TGTGCCAGCAGTCTTGCGGGAGGGAGGGGAGAAGAGACCCAGTACTTC.

The chain uses TRBV7-8 and TRBJ2-7, with unresolved D. V lost 5 bases, J lost 5 bases, and 10 bases lay in between. The CDR3 sequence is 12 residues long. Germline V gene data show CDR1 as SGHVS and CDR2 as FQNEAQ. The CDR3 here is CASSHFRNEQYF. CDR3 DNA: TGTGCCAGCAGCCACTTTCGCAACGAGCAGTACTTC.

The chain has TRBV5-4 and TRBJ1-2; D is perhaps TRBD1 (6 bases). Trimming shortened V by 5 bases and J by 10 bases, and 18 bases separated the two germline ends. This CDR3 is built from 13 residues. Germline CDR1 SGHNT, CDR2 YYREEE (reference sequence). The CDR3 spells CASRFGQREVYTF. DNA of the CDR3: TGTGCCAGCAGATTCGGACAGAGAGAGGTCTACACCTTC.

This chain joins TRBV7-2 and TRBJ2-3, with 11 bases identical to TRBD2. With 9 bases clipped from V and 5 bases from J, the junction kept 7 bases outside the gene matches. Germline lookup yields CDR1 SGHTA and CDR2 FQGNSA. The CDR3 consists of 14 residues. The CDR3 sequence: CASLAGGPGDTQYF. In DNA, the CDR3 is TGTGCCAGTTTAGCGGGGGGGCCAGGAGATACGCAGTATTTT.

This clone was detected only once. The chain uses TRBV7-9 and TRBJ1-5; 8 nucleotides line up with TRBD1. The CDR3 loop spans 19 amino acids. The junction had 10 bases not matched to a gene; V was cut back by 0 bases and J by 0 bases. Germline loops: CDR1 SEHNR, CDR2 FQNEAQ (reference sequence). CDR3 sequence reads: CASSLAQWDRSHSNQPQHF. The CDR3 DNA is TGTGCCAGCAGCTTAGCGCAATGGGACAGGAGCCATAGCAATCAGCCCCAGCATTTT.

The chain links TRBV7-6 to TRBJ2-2, with 15 nucleotides matching TRBD2. The CDR3 has 18 residues. The trim removed 5 bases at V and 3 bases at J, leaving 7 bases unmatched. The V gene's germline CDR1 is SGHVS and CDR2 FNYEAQ. CDR3: CASSEMGLAGGYTGELFF. The CDR3 nucleotides are TGTGCCAGCAGCGAGATGGGACTAGCGGGGGGTTACACCGGGGAGCTGTTTTTT.

The chain couples TRBV7-9 to TRBJ1-2; unclear D gene. The CDR3 spans 14 residues. Deletions cut 0 bases from V and 2 bases from J, with 7 bases between. The V gene's germline CDR1 is SEHNR and CDR2 FQNEAQ (reference sequence). The DNA of the CDR3 is TGTGCCAGCAGCTTAGCGGGAGTCAACTATGGCTACACCTTC. The encoded protein is CASSLAGVNYGYTF.

V is TRBV5-1 and J is TRBJ2-7; the match to TRBD2 covers 12 bases. There are 19 residues in the CDR3. V lost 0 bases, J lost 2 bases, and 12 bases stayed unmatched. Germline values: CDR1 SGHRS, CDR2 YFSETQ. CDR3 DNA: TGCGCCAGCAGCTTGGCCCAGACTAGCGGGAGTCGAAAGCCCTACGAGCAGTACTTC. This encodes CASSLAQTSGSRKPYEQYF.

The rearrangement joins TRBV7-3 to TRBJ2-1, with TRBD2 matching over 11 bases. V shed 4 bases, J shed 10 bases, and the junction held 6 bases outside the gene matches. The CDR3 totals 14 residues. Germline lookup yields CDR1 SGHTA and CDR2 FQGTGA. CDR3 sequence reads: CASSSSGGQDEQFF. CDR3 nucleotides: TGTGCCAGCAGCTCTAGCGGGGGGCAAGACGAGCAGTTCTTC. Using reference TRBV7-3 and TRBJ2-1 for the parts outside the CDR3, the full variable domain is GAGVSQTPSNKVTEKGKYVELRCDPISGHTALYWYRQSLGQGPEFLIYFQGTGAADDSGLPNDRFFAVRPEGSVSTLKIQRTERGDSAVYLCASSSSGGQDEQFFGPGTRLTVL.

The rearrangement uses TRBV6-5 and TRBJ2-2; 12 nucleotides match TRBD2. Trimming removed 4 bases from V and 7 bases from J; junction bases left unmatched: 7. Germline CDR1 MNHEY, CDR2 SVGAGI. CDR3 length: 16 amino acids. DNA of the CDR3: TGTGCCAGCAGTTCGCTAGCGGGAGGGATTTTCGGGGAGCTGTTTTTT. Translation: CASSSLAGGIFGELFF.

The V gene is TRBV6-1, the J gene TRBJ2-1; TRBD2 matches 16 bases. The CDR3 extends over 15 amino acids. CDR1 is MNHNS and CDR2 is SASEGT in the germline V gene. Trimming took 6 bases from V and 4 from J; bases not matched to a gene: 0. As DNA, the CDR3 is TGTGCCAGCAGGGGACTAGCGGGGGGGTACAATGAGCAGTTCTTC. Translating gives CASRGLAGGYNEQFF.

This rearrangement joins TRBV5-1 to TRBJ1-3; D uncertain. This CDR3 has 15 residues. The ends were cut back, 3 bases at V and 2 bases at J, with 12 bases in the middle. Germline lookup yields CDR1 SGHRS and CDR2 YFSETQ. CDR3: CASSSGEAAGNTIYF. The CDR3 nucleotides are TGCGCCAGCAGCTCTGGGGAGGCGGCTGGAAACACCATATATTTT.

The V call is TRBV6-1, the J call TRBJ1-2; TRBD1 might be the D (6 bases). V shed 3 bases and J shed 4 bases, with 12 bases lying between them. In germline, CDR1 is MNHNS, CDR2 SASEGT. CDR3 size: 14 residues. The CDR3 here is CASSDVRGGYGYTF. CDR3 nucleotide sequence: TGTGCCAGCAGTGATGTCAGAGGGGGCTATGGCTACACCTTC.

The chain employs TRBV9 and TRBJ1-1, with 8 nucleotides matching TRBD1. The CDR3 length is 14 residues. Germline trimming cut 4 bases from V and 3 bases from J; bases unmatched to any gene: 5. The germline gives CDR1 SGDLS, CDR2 YYNGEE. The CDR3 coding sequence is TGTGCCAGCAGCACCCACAGGGGGGACACTGAAGCTTTCTTT. This encodes CASSTHRGDTEAFF.

There are a few counts of this clone. The rearrangement uses TRBV7-9 and TRBJ2-5; D may be TRBD1 (5 bases). TRBJ2-7 explains the end of the DNA better; the J call may be wrong. This CDR3 comprises 14 residues. Germline V gene data show CDR1 as SEHNR and CDR2 as FQNEAQ (reference sequence). The DNA of the CDR3 is TGTGCCAGCAGCGCCGGAATAGGGGAAGACGAGCAGTACTTC. Translation: CASSAGIGEDEQYF.

This rearrangement joins TRBV6-1 to TRBJ1-2, with D unresolved. Germline CDR1 and CDR2: MNHNS and SASEGT. The CDR3 spans 12 residues. V lost 5 bases, J lost 2 bases, and 6 bases lay in between. Here the CDR3 reads CASSRGNYGYTF. The CDR3 DNA reads TGTGCCAGCAGTAGAGGGAACTATGGCTACACCTTC.

V usage is TRBV9 and J usage is TRBJ2-1; 8 bases fit TRBD1. CDR3 size: 17 residues. Trimming at V came to 0 bases and at J to 5 bases, leaving 10 bases not matched to a gene. Germline V gene sequence: CDR1 SGDLS, CDR2 YYNGEE. The CDR3 DNA reads as TGTGCCAGCAGCGTAGCTGGGGGCAGGGGGCTTGACAATGAGCAGTTCTTC. This encodes CASSVAGGRGLDNEQFF.

V gene TRBV7-2 combines with J gene TRBJ2-3; 8 nucleotides align to TRBD2. Germline trimming cut 3 bases from V and 2 bases from J; bases unmatched to any gene: 4. Germline CDR1 and CDR2: SGHTA and FQGNSA. There are 15 residues in the CDR3. The CDR3 protein is CASSFLRGATDTQYF. CDR3 nucleotide sequence: TGTGCCAGCAGCTTTTTGCGGGGGGCCACAGATACGCAGTATTTT.

The rearrangement joins TRBV18 to TRBJ1-1, with TRBD1 matching over 8 bases. Germline CDR1 is KGHSH and CDR2 is LQKENI. V was clipped by 6 bases and J by 0 bases; unmatched bases: 9. The CDR3 is made up of 16 amino acids. CDR3 DNA sequence: TGTGCCAGCTCGCCTCTAAGGACAGGGATGAACACTGAAGCTTTCTTT. It codes for CASSPLRTGMNTEAFF. The whole variable domain, remainder taken from reference TRBV18 and TRBJ1-1, is NAGVMQNPRHLVRRRGQEARLRCSPMKGHSHVYWYRQLPEEGLKFMVYLQKENIIDESGMPKERFSAEFPKEGPSILRIQQVVRGDSAAYFCASSPLRTGMNTEAFFGQGTRLTVV.

This sequence joins TRBV15 and TRBJ2-2; TRBD2 matches at 10 bases. V was pared by 4 bases and J by 9 bases, with 8 bases of the junction left unmatched. Germline V lookup: CDR1 LNHNV, CDR2 YYDKDF (reference sequence). CDR3 size: 15 residues. This CDR3 reads CATSIEAGGVRELFF. The CDR3 DNA reads TGTGCCACCAGCATCGAAGCGGGAGGGGTTCGGGAGCTGTTTTTT.